These T cell receptor beta chains were read from a single sample in a study of vaccination effects on CD4 cells after COVID-19. These receptors lack a known antigen. This table comes from immunoSEQ multiplex PCR, and its TCRdb copy is limited to in-frame clones, with some not included. The sample lists about 57,000 clones, just under 80% occurring once. The sample here was CD4+ T cells from PBMCs cultured without peptide, taken after COVID-19 vaccination. These receptors originate from a human donor who received a COVID-19 vaccine. CDR3s include the opening cysteine and the closing phenylalanine or tryptophan. The order of the fields is J gene, V gene, CDR3 protein.

>TRBJ1-2|TRBV28
CASSLGSSNYGYTF
>TRBJ2-5|TRBV19
CASSPTARGGTQYF
>TRBJ2-3|TRBV7-2
CASRGPATLGTDTQYF
>TRBJ1-1|TRBV5-1
CASSAPGQGAEAFF
>TRBJ1-2|TRBV12-3/TRBV12-4
CASSVQGAYGYTF
>TRBJ1-1|TRBV7-9
CASSLDQGWNTEAFF
>TRBJ1-5|TRBV6-5
CASSLLNNQPQHF
>TRBJ2-2|TRBV28
CASLGGVNTGELFF
>TRBJ1-6|TRBV7-2
CASSLADGGGWDSPLHF
>TRBJ2-3|TRBV9
CASSVAGDPGDTQYF
>TRBJ2-1|TRBV11-3
CASSLPKIPGQGNEQFF
>TRBJ1-1|TRBV6-5
CASSYSALNTEAFF
>TRBJ2-2|TRBV15
CATSGEGNTGELFF
>TRBJ2-3|TRBV19
CASSSTRNTDTQYF
>TRBJ2-3|TRBV3-1/TRBV3-2
CASSQLQLASSTDTQYF
>TRBJ2-7|TRBV27
CASSLPGRKQYF
>TRBJ2-3|TRBV7-2
CATDRNTDTQYF
>TRBJ2-3|TRBV5-4
CASSLDPSGGATDTQYF
>TRBJ2-3|TRBV6-5
CASSSPGKGDTQYF
>TRBJ2-1|TRBV24-1
CATSRPGVAPHMDNEQFF
>TRBJ2-1|TRBV5-6
CASSLGLAGFNEQFF
>TRBJ2-1|TRBV30
CASGGSSYNEQFF
>TRBJ2-1|TRBV20-1
CSARGVVGVFF
>TRBJ2-5|TRBV6-5
CASRPIAGGQTQYF
>TRBJ2-3|TRBV10-3
CAIRPAGGSTDTQYF
>TRBJ1-5|TRBV30
CAWSRGQASNQPQHF
>TRBJ1-4|TRBV7-9
CASSRTGTANEKLFF
>TRBJ2-1|TRBV4-2
CASSGRRGNEQFF
>TRBJ1-2|TRBV2
CASSERTSPVRGYTF
>TRBJ1-2|TRBV6-5
CASSTSRGYGYTF
>TRBJ1-3|TRBV2
CASRGTSSSGNTIYF
>TRBJ2-7|TRBV7-2
CASSLAGSYEQYF
>TRBJ1-6|TRBV10-3
CAASGNNSPLHF
>TRBJ2-5|TRBV19
CASSMVTGGTETQYF
>TRBJ2-3|TRBV7-9
CASSLRTSYRRTDTQYF
>TRBJ1-2|TRBV7-2
CASSLDPGTGVGYTF
>TRBJ2-7|TRBV6-5
CASSPASHRDSYF
>TRBJ1-1|TRBV5-1
CASSLTGQSEAFF
>TRBJ2-5|TRBV7-9
CASSLMVGRLQETQYF
>TRBJ2-2|TRBV10-3
CAILAGGITGELFF
>TRBJ1-5|TRBV28
CASSRRGEGDQPQHF